The subject of this entry is one T cell receptor (beta chain). Autoimmune disease history or systemic immunosuppression barred patients. This entry is derived from a study of OX40 agonist ivuxolimab in advanced cancers. Study at large: Administration of intravenous ivuxolimab to patients occurred every 2 weeks at 0.01 to 10 mg/kg.

Trimming took 10 bases from V and 0 from J, leaving 13 bases between them. The CDR3 loop spans 14 amino acids. Germline values: CDR1 MNHGY, CDR2 SVAAGI. Some clones are missing from TCRdb's copy, which holds only in-frame ones; the method was immunoSEQ multiplex PCR. Of about 57,000 clones in the sample, roughly four fifths were seen once. Specimen: CD4+ or CD8+ T cells sorted from blood, collected in a trial of the OX40 agonist ivuxolimab. The chain carries TRBV6-9 and TRBJ2-1; D is perhaps TRBD2 (6 bases). The receptor comes from an adult with an advanced solid tumor such as melanoma, head and neck, liver or kidney cancer. The CDR3 sequence is CATRSGGSYNEQFF. The CDR3 DNA is TGTGCCACCCGTAGCGGAGGCTCCTACAATGAGCAGTTCTTC.